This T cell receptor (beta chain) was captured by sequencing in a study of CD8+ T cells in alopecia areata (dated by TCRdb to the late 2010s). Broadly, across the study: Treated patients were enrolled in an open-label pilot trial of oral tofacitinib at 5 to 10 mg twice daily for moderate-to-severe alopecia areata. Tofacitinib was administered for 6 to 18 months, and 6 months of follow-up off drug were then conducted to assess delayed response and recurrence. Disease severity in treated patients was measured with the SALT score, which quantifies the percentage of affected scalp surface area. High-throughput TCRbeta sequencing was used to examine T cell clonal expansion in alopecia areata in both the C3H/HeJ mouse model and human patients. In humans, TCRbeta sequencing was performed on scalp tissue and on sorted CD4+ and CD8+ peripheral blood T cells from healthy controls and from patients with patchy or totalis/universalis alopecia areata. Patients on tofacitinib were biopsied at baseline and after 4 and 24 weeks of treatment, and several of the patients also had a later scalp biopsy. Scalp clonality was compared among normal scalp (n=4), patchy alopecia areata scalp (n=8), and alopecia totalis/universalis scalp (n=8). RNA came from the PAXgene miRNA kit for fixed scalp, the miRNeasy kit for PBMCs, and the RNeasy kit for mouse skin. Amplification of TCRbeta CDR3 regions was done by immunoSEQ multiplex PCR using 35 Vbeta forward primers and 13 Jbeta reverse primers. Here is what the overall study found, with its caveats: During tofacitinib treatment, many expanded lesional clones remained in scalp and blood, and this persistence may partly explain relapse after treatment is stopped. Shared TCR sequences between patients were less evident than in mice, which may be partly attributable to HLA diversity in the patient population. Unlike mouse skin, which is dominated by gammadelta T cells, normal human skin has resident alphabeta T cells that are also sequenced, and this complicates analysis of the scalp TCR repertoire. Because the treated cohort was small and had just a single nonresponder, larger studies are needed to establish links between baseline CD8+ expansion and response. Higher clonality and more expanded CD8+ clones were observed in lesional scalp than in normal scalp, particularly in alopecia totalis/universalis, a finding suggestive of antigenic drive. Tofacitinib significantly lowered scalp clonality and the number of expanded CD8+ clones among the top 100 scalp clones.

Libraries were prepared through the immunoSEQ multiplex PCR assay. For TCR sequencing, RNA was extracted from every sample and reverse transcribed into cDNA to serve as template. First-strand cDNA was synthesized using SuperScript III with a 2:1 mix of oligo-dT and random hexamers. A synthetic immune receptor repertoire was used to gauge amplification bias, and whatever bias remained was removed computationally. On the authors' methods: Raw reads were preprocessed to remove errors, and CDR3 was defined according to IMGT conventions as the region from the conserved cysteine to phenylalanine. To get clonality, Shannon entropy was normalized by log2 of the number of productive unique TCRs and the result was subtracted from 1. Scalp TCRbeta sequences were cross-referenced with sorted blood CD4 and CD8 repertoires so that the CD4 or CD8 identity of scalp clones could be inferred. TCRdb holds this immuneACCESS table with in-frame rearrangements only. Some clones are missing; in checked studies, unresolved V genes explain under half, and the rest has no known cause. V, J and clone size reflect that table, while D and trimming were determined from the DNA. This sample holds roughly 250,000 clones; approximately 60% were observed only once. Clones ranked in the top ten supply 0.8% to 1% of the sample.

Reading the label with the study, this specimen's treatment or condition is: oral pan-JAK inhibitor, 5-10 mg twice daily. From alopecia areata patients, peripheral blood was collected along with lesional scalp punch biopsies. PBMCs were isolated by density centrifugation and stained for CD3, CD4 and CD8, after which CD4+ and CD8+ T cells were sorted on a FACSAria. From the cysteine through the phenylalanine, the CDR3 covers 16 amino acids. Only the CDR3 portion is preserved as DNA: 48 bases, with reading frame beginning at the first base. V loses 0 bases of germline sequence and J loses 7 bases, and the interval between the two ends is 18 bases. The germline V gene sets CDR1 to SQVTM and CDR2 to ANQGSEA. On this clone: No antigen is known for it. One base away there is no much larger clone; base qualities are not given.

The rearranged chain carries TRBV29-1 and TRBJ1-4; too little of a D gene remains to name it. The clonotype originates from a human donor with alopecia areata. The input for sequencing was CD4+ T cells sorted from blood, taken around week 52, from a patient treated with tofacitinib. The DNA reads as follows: TGCAGCGTTGAAGATTGGGGAGCCCCAGAGAGTGAAAAACTGTTTTTT. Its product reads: CSVEDWGAPESEKLFF.